This T cell receptor (beta chain) was profiled in a study of T cells after yellow fever vaccination. Study-level information: Fractions of low cell number were prepared using SMART-Seq v4 Ultra Low Input. Study-wide findings and caveats: Post-booster repertoires again held most primary-vaccination clones (96% CD4, just under 90% CD8).

As TCR cDNA was made by 5'RACE template switching, a universal primer site and UMIs were added. TCRdb reprocessed the 5' RACE reads via MiXCR and lists one record per CDR3 protein. The profile covers around 72,000 distinct CDR3 sequences, with around 7% appearing a single time and approximately 28% taken by the ten largest. To note about this clonotype: Its target is not known.

The receptor was derived from a man between 18 and 35 years old who received the YFV17D yellow fever vaccine. This material consisted of CD8+ T cells sorted from PBMCs, taken 10 to 11 days after the first yellow fever vaccination.

The chain's CDR3 is CASSLVRRGITDTQYF. The CDR3 bases are TGTGCCAGCAGCTTGGTGAGGCGGGGGATCACAGATACGCAGTATTTT. The rearrangement joins TRBV5-6 to TRBJ2-3; TRBD2 agrees at 7 bases. The CDR3 spans 16 residues. Losses at the gene ends were 0 bases for V and 2 bases for J; bases not matched to a gene: 6. Germline loops: CDR1 SGHDT, CDR2 YYEEEE.